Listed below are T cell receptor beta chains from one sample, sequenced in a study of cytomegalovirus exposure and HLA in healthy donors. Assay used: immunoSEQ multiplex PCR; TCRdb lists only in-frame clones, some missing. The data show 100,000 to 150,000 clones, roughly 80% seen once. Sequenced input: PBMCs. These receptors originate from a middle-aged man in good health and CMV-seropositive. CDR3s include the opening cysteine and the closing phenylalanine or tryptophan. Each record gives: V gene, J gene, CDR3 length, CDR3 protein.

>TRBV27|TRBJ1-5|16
CASSPGQGGRGQPQHF
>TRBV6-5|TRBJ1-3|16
CASSYSSGLSGNTIYF
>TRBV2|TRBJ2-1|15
CASSEAGLAGNEQFF
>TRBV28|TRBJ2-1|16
CASSLVAGGRGNEQFF
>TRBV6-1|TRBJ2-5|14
CASSEGPGTETQYF
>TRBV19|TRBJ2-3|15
CASRESGASTDTQYF
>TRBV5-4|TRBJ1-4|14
CASSLGQVNEKLFF
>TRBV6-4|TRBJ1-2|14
CASSLQGSGYGYTF
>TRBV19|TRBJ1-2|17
CASSIRSPTGSYYGYTF
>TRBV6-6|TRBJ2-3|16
CASSYSKRGGGDTQYF
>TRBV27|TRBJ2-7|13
CASSPGTGYEQYF
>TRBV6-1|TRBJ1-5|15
CASSGTAYSNQPQHF
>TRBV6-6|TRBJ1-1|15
CATAQGTGRNTEAFF
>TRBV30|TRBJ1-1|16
CAWRRSDTRRSTEAFF
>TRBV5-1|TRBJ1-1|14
CASSLTGGSTEAFF
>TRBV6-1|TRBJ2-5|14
CASSTRTDQETQYF
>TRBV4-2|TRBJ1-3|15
CASSQGQNSGNTIYF
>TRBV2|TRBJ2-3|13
CASRGAERDTQYF
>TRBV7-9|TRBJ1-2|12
CASADTGVGYTF
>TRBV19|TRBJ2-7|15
CASSRDRGRTYEQYF
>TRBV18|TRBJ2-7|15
CASSLDRTSSYEQYF
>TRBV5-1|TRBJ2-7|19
CASSLGFGGAGGMDYEQYF
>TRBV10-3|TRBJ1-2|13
CAISAEAGYGYTF
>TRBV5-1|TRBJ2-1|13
CASSLEYRVEQFF